This T cell receptor beta chain was sequenced in a study of blood T cell repertoires in COVID-19. Only in-frame clones appear in the TCRdb table, and some are missing; sequencing was by immunoSEQ multiplex PCR. This repertoire shows over 120,000 clones, about four fifths found once; its top ten account for around 3.1%. The CDR3 has 17 residues. The ends were cut back, 0 bases at V and 2 bases at J, with 15 bases in the middle. Germline V gene lookup returns CDR1 MGHRA and CDR2 YSYEKL. The sample consisted of peripheral blood. The chain is built from TRBV4-1 and TRBJ2-3; D call uncertain. This receptor was identified in a woman older than 75 with acute or convalescent COVID-19. In DNA form, the CDR3 reads TGCGCCAGCAGCCAAGATCTCACTTCCACTTTCACAGATACGCAGTATTTT. Protein: CASSQDLTSTFTDTQYF.